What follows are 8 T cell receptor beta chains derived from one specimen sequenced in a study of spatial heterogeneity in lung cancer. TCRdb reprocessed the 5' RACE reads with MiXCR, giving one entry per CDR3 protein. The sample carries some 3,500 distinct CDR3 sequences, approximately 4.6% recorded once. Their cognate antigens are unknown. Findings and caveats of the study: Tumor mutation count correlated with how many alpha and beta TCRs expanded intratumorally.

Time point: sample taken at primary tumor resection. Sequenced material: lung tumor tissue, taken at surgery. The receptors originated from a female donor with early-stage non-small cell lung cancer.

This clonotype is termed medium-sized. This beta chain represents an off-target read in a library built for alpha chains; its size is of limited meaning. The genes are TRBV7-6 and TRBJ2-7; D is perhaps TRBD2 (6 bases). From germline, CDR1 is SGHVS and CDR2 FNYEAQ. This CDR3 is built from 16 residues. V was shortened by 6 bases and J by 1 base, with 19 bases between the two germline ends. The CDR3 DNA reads TGTGCCAGCAGGAGGGCTCCCGGGGGAGGTTCCTACGAGCAGTACTTC. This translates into CASRRAPGGGSYEQYF.

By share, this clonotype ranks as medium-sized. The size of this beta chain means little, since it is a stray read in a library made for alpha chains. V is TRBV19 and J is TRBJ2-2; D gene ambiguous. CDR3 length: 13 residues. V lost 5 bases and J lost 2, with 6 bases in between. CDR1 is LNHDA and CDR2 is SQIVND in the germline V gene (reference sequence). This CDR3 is CASSDPNTGELFF. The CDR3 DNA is TGTGCCAGTAGTGATCCTAACACCGGGGAGCTGTTTTTT.

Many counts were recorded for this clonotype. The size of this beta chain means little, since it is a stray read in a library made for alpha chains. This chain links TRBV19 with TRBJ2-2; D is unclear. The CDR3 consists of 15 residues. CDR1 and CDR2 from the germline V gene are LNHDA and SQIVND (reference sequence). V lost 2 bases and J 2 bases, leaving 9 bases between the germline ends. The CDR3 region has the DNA TGTGCCAGTAGTATAAGTGTACGAAACACCGGGGAGCTGTTTTTT. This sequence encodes CASSISVRNTGELFF.

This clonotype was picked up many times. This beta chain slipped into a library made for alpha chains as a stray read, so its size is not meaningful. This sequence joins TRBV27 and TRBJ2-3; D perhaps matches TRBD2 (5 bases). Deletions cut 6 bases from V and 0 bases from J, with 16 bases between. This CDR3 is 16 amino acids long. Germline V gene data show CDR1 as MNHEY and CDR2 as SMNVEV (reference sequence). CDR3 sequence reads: CASRLLGSMSTDTQYF. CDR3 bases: TGTGCCAGCAGGCTTCTAGGGAGTATGAGCACAGATACGCAGTATTTT.

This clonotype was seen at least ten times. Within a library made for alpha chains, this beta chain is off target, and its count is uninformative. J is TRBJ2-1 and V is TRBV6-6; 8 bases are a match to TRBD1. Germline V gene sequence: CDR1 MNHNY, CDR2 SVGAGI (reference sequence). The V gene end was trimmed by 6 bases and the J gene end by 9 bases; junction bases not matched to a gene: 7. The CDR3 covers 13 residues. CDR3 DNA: TGTGCCAGCAGGTTAGACAGGGGAGGTGAGCAGTTCTTC. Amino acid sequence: CASRLDRGGEQFF.

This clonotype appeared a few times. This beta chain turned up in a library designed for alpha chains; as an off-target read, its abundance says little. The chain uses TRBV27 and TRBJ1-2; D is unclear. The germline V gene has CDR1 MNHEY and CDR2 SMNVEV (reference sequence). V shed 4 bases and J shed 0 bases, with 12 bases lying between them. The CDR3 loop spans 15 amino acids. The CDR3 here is CASSSTALANYGYTF. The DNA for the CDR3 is TGTGCCAGCAGTTCCACAGCCTTAGCTAACTATGGCTACACCTTC.

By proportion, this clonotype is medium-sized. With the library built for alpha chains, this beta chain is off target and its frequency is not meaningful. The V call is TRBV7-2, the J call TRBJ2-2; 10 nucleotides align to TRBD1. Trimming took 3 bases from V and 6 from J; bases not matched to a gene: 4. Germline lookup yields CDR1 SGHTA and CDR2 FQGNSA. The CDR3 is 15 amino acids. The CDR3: CASSFGTGVSGELFF. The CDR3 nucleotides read TGTGCCAGCAGCTTCGGGACAGGGGTGTCCGGGGAGCTGTTTTTT.

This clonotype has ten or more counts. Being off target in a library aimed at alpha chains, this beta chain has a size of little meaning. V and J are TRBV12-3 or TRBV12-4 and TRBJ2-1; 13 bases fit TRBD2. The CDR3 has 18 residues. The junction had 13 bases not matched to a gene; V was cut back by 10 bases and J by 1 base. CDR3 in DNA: TGTGCCATCCGAGGGGTCGGGACTAGCGGGAAGTCCTACAATGAGCAGTTCTTC. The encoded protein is CAIRGVGTSGKSYNEQFF.